A selection of T cell receptor beta chains follows, all from one sample in a study of blood T cell repertoires in COVID-19. Measured with immunoSEQ multiplex PCR; TCRdb has only the in-frame clones, and not every one. Among under 250,000 clones listed, under 85% were seen once. The source material was PBMCs or T cells enriched from blood (not recorded which). These receptors were collected from a man in his fifties or sixties who had recovered from COVID-19. CDR3s include the opening cysteine and the closing phenylalanine or tryptophan. The order of the fields is D gene, clone size, V gene, J gene, CDR3 protein, CDR3 DNA. D genes are given only for firm matches. The size entry is marked missing in some rows and otherwise reads once, few, many or a size class.

D gene: TRBD2; clone size: NA; V gene: TRBV7-2; J gene: TRBJ2-3; CDR3 protein: CASNQVGTSGGTDTQYF; CDR3 DNA: TGTGCCAGCAACCAGGTTGGGACTAGCGGGGGCACAGATACGCAGTATTTT
D gene: NA; clone size: NA; V gene: TRBV27; J gene: TRBJ1-5; CDR3 protein: CASGPLTGNQPQHF; CDR3 DNA: TGTGCCAGCGGGCCGCTAACAGGGAATCAGCCCCAGCATTTT
D gene: NA; clone size: NA; V gene: TRBV18; J gene: TRBJ1-2; CDR3 protein: CASSPGRKTYGYTF; CDR3 DNA: TGTGCCAGCTCACCGGGCAGGAAAACCTATGGCTACACCTTC
D gene: TRBD2; clone size: NA; V gene: TRBV25-1; J gene: TRBJ2-1; CDR3 protein: CASSEYLGREGSEQFF; CDR3 DNA: TGTGCCAGCAGTGAATACCTTGGGAGGGAAGGCAGTGAGCAGTTCTTC
D gene: TRBD2; clone size: NA; V gene: TRBV4-3; J gene: TRBJ2-3; CDR3 protein: CASSSSGGSTDTQYF; CDR3 DNA: TGCGCCAGCAGCTCAAGCGGGGGGTCGACAGATACGCAGTATTTT
D gene: TRBD1; clone size: many; V gene: TRBV2; J gene: TRBJ2-2; CDR3 protein: CASSEQGAGSGELFF; CDR3 DNA: TGTGCCAGCAGTGAACAGGGGGCAGGTTCCGGGGAGCTGTTTTTT
D gene: TRBD1; clone size: NA; V gene: TRBV6-5; J gene: TRBJ2-5; CDR3 protein: CASSYGTGQETQYF; CDR3 DNA: TGTGCCAGCAGTTACGGGACAGGGCAAGAGACCCAGTACTTC
D gene: TRBD1; clone size: NA; V gene: TRBV7-3; J gene: TRBJ2-3; CDR3 protein: CASSPDRGIDTQYF; CDR3 DNA: TGTGCCAGCAGCCCAGACAGGGGGATAGATACGCAGTATTTT
D gene: NA; clone size: once; V gene: TRBV19; J gene: TRBJ2-3; CDR3 protein: CASTNGARGNTQYF; CDR3 DNA: TGTGCCAGTACGAACGGGGCCCGCGGGAATACGCAGTATTTT
D gene: TRBD1; clone size: NA; V gene: TRBV6-6; J gene: TRBJ1-4; CDR3 protein: CASRTQGASNEKLFF; CDR3 DNA: TGTGCCAGCAGGACACAGGGGGCCTCTAATGAAAAACTGTTTTTT
D gene: NA; clone size: NA; V gene: TRBV11-2; J gene: TRBJ2-3; CDR3 protein: CASSLQRIGTDTQYF; CDR3 DNA: TGTGCCAGCAGCCTGCAGAGGATTGGTACAGATACGCAGTATTTT
D gene: NA; clone size: many; V gene: TRBV14; J gene: TRBJ2-7; CDR3 protein: CASSPIGQNEQYF; CDR3 DNA: TGTGCCAGCAGCCCGATTGGACAGAACGAGCAGTACTTC
D gene: NA; clone size: NA; V gene: TRBV15; J gene: TRBJ1-3; CDR3 protein: CATSRDPGTGNTIYF; CDR3 DNA: TGTGCCACCAGCAGAGATCCGGGGACTGGAAACACCATATATTTT
D gene: TRBD1; clone size: NA; V gene: TRBV2; J gene: TRBJ1-2; CDR3 protein: CASSERTGIYGYTF; CDR3 DNA: TGTGCCAGCAGCGAAAGGACAGGAATCTATGGCTACACCTTC
D gene: NA; clone size: NA; V gene: TRBV2; J gene: TRBJ2-7; CDR3 protein: CASGSQTRVSYEQYF; CDR3 DNA: TGTGCCAGCGGAAGCCAGACAAGAGTCTCCTACGAGCAGTACTTC
D gene: NA; clone size: NA; V gene: TRBV3-1/TRBV3-2; J gene: TRBJ2-7; CDR3 protein: CASRNTDTYEQYF; CDR3 DNA: TGTGCCAGCAGAAACACGGACACCTACGAGCAGTACTTC
D gene: NA; clone size: few; V gene: TRBV3-1/TRBV3-2; J gene: TRBJ1-2; CDR3 protein: CASSQGAALWGYTF; CDR3 DNA: TGTGCCAGCAGCCAAGGGGCCGCGCTCTGGGGCTACACCTTC
D gene: TRBD1; clone size: NA; V gene: TRBV5-1; J gene: TRBJ1-2; CDR3 protein: CASSLETGTRNGYTF; CDR3 DNA: TGCGCCAGCAGCTTGGAGACAGGGACTAGGAATGGCTACACCTTC
D gene: NA; clone size: NA; V gene: TRBV19; J gene: TRBJ1-4; CDR3 protein: CASSMRGGREKLFF; CDR3 DNA: TGTGCCAGTAGTATGCGGGGGGGGCGTGAAAAACTGTTTTTT
D gene: TRBD1; clone size: few; V gene: TRBV7-9; J gene: TRBJ2-7; CDR3 protein: CASSLEGAGNDEQYF; CDR3 DNA: TGTGCCAGCAGCTTAGAGGGGGCAGGTAACGACGAGCAGTACTTC
D gene: TRBD1; clone size: NA; V gene: TRBV5-1; J gene: TRBJ2-7; CDR3 protein: CASSPDRGPFEQYF; CDR3 DNA: TGCGCCAGCAGCCCGGACAGGGGGCCTTTCGAGCAGTACTTC
D gene: NA; clone size: NA; V gene: TRBV10-3; J gene: TRBJ1-1; CDR3 protein: CAISESQENTEAFF; CDR3 DNA: TGTGCCATCAGTGAGTCCCAGGAGAACACTGAAGCTTTCTTT
D gene: TRBD1; clone size: NA; V gene: TRBV3-1/TRBV3-2; J gene: TRBJ1-4; CDR3 protein: CASNYGDRNEKLFF; CDR3 DNA: TGTGCCAGCAACTATGGGGACAGAAATGAAAAACTGTTTTTT
D gene: NA; clone size: NA; V gene: TRBV7-2; J gene: TRBJ2-1; CDR3 protein: CASSLGADSFSSYNEQFF; CDR3 DNA: TGTGCCAGCAGCTTGGGGGCAGACAGCTTTAGCTCCTACAATGAGCAGTTCTTC
D gene: NA; clone size: NA; V gene: TRBV27; J gene: TRBJ1-6; CDR3 protein: CASRQDGGFSPLHF; CDR3 DNA: TGTGCCAGCAGGCAAGACGGCGGGTTCTCACCCCTCCACTTT
D gene: NA; clone size: NA; V gene: TRBV4-3; J gene: TRBJ1-6; CDR3 protein: CASSRNRENSPLHF; CDR3 DNA: TGCGCCAGCAGCCGGAACAGGGAGAATTCACCCCTCCACTTT
D gene: TRBD1; clone size: NA; V gene: TRBV4-3; J gene: TRBJ1-1; CDR3 protein: CASSPRTGANTEAFF; CDR3 DNA: TGCGCCAGCAGCCCCCGGACAGGGGCCAACACTGAAGCTTTCTTT
D gene: NA; clone size: NA; V gene: TRBV9; J gene: TRBJ1-3; CDR3 protein: CASSSVTGIGDTIYF; CDR3 DNA: TGTGCCAGCAGCTCTGTTACAGGGATCGGTGACACCATATATTTT
D gene: NA; clone size: few; V gene: TRBV7-9; J gene: TRBJ1-6; CDR3 protein: CASSWKGGDSPLHF; CDR3 DNA: TGTGCCAGCAGCTGGAAAGGAGGTGATTCACCCCTCCACTTT
D gene: NA; clone size: NA; V gene: TRBV27; J gene: TRBJ1-6; CDR3 protein: CASSLVGQLVNSPLHF; CDR3 DNA: TGTGCCAGCAGTTTAGTCGGTCAGCTAGTTAATTCACCCCTCCACTTT
D gene: NA; clone size: NA; V gene: TRBV5-6; J gene: TRBJ2-7; CDR3 protein: CASSLGWGSSYEQYF; CDR3 DNA: TGTGCCAGCAGCTTGGGTTGGGGCAGCTCCTACGAGCAGTACTTC
D gene: TRBD1; clone size: few; V gene: TRBV6-5; J gene: TRBJ1-6; CDR3 protein: CASSSLDRGNSPLHF; CDR3 DNA: TGTGCCAGCAGTTCGCTCGACAGGGGGAATTCACCCCTCCACTTT